This T cell receptor beta chain was observed in a study of blood T cells in healthy people across ages (dated by TCRdb to 2015 to 2017). Study-wide context: In model experiments, template switching captured roughly one uniquely barcoded TCR beta cDNA molecule for every two T cells. Four age groups were formed from the donors: young (average approximately 16 years), middle-aged (approximately 40), aged (62) and long-lived (about 80). To avoid experimental bias, donors of different ages were spread randomly across the sequencing lanes. To track age-related changes in TCR beta repertoire diversity, the study relied on deep sequencing normalized with unique cDNA molecular identifiers. Two additional independent replicas of 1 million unique cDNA reads from the same blood draw were analyzed for two donors (one aged 18 to 30 and one aged 80 or older). Overall study outcomes, separate from this receptor: There was a strong correlation between observed TCR beta diversity and the percentage of naive T cells measured by flow cytometry. Because profiling used bulk unsorted PBMCs, naive and antigen-experienced compartments could not be compared conclusively. As age increased, observed TCR beta diversity per million T cells dropped in a roughly linear way, and a significant reduction was already evident by age about 40. Estimates of total diversity based on one million sequenced T cells were regarded as lower bounds and as underestimates. Compared with the aged group, the long-lived group had more naive CD4+ T cells, fewer expanded clones and increased TCR diversity, a pattern suggesting age selection. Donor CMV infection status was unknown, potentially confounding age-related changes in expanded clonotypes.

Libraries were built with 5' RACE. Sequencing used an Illumina HiSeq 2500. A second roughly 6 to 12 cycle PCR used a sample-barcoded 5' primer and a J-beta primer mix. A template-switch 5' adaptor carrying 12 random nucleotides introduced a unique molecular identifier onto each TCR beta cDNA molecule. Each sample yielded at least 2.5 million CDR3-containing paired-end reads. All of the RNA was converted into first-strand cDNA using the Mint cDNA synthesis kit, with a TRBC-specific oligonucleotide serving as the primer. After uracil-DNA glycosylase treatment, a first 18-cycle PCR used universal primers M1SS and BC2_uni_R on all cDNA. The original methods were these. For normalization, 1 million high-quality reads were randomly selected from each sample, with every read carrying a distinct molecular identifier. Instead of being binned into consensus sequences, reads with shared molecular identifiers were discarded. MiTCR, with a Q25 quality threshold and the strictest error-elimination algorithm, was used for CDR3 identification, clonotype clustering and error correction. A nonparametric unseen species model with Euler transformation was used to estimate a lower bound on total TCR beta diversity. The raw public reads went through TCRdb reprocessing: fastp at Q25, MiXCR clone calling, in-frame beta chains kept. Here each entry gathers all rows of one CDR3 protein and keeps the most common genes and DNA. What appears here as the V and J calls and clone size reflects TCRdb's work, not the paper's. The sample has about 1.6 million distinct CDR3 sequences on record, 30% to 40% of them singletons. The ten largest clones represent over 9% of the sample.

As concerns this clonotype: The antigen it binds to is not known. No base quality information exists; no much larger clone differs at one position.

From a lookup of the germline V gene (reference sequence), CDR1 and CDR2 are DFQATT and SNEGSKA. The cysteine opens and the phenylalanine closes a CDR3 of 12 amino acids. This entry keeps only the CDR3 DNA: 36 bases, framed from base 1. Systemically healthy Caucasian individuals from Russia, around 39 in total and aged 6 to 90 years, were included as donors. Each donor gave 9.5 to 10 milliliters of peripheral blood, drawn into EDTA-treated Vacutainer tubes. Ficoll-Paque density-gradient centrifugation was used to isolate PBMCs, with at least 7 million per sample. Total RNA was extracted from PBMCs with Trizol reagent, with at least 6 micrograms obtained per sample. For every donor, an aliquot of PBMCs went through flow cytometry to measure the percentages of naive CD45RAhigh/CD27high T cells.

This clonotype was sampled from a woman in her 30s in good health. Recombination joined TRBV20-1 with TRBJ2-5; confidence is insufficient to name the D gene. Specimen: blood. The bases are TGCAGGGCCGTGATTGTGGGAGAGACCCAGTACTTC. This sequence encodes CRAVIVGETQYF.